Given below is one TCR beta chain in context. The entry originates in a study of blood T cell repertoires in COVID-19. Study at large: Sample material is recorded as cDNA or gDNA derived from T cells, B-cell-depleted T cells, or PBMCs.

Per the authors' pipeline: Amplification of reference gene primers provided the estimated nucleated cell counts. Clones were sequenced by immunoSEQ multiplex PCR, and TCRdb holds only the in-frame ones, with some missing. V, J and clone size reflect that table, while D and trimming were determined from the DNA. In the table there are fewer than 200,000 clones, approximately 86% of which are singletons. Germline assignment: CDR1 KGHDR and CDR2 SFDVKD. CDR3 length: 15 residues. After removal of 4 bases from V and 5 bases from J, the junction contained 8 bases not matched to a gene. The rearrangement joins TRBV24-1 to TRBJ1-1, with 8 bases lining up with TRBD1. This sequence originates from a woman between 55 and 75 years old who had recovered from COVID-19. The sequenced sample was peripheral blood. The CDR3, as DNA: TGTGCCACCAGTGACCCCGGACAGGGACGAACTGAAGCTTTCTTT. Its protein is CATSDPGQGRTEAFF.